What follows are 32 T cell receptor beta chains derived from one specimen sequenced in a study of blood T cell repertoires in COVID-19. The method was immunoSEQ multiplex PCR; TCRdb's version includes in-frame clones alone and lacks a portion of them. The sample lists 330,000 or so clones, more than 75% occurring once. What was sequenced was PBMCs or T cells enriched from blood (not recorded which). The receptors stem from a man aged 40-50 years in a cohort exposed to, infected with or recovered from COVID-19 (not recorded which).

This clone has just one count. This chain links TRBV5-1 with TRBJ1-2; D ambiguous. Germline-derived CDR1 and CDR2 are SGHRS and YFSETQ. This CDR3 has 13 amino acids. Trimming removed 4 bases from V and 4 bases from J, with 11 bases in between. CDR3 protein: CASSIGESYGYTF. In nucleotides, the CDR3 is TGCGCCAGCAGCATCGGGGAGTCCTATGGCTACACCTTC.

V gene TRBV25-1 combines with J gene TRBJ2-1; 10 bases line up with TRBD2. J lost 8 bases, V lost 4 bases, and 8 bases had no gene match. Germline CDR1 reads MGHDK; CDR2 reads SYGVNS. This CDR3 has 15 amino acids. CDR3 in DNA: TGTGCCAGCAGTGGAACCAGCGGGAGGGTCGATGAGCAGTTCTTC. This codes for CASSGTSGRVDEQFF.

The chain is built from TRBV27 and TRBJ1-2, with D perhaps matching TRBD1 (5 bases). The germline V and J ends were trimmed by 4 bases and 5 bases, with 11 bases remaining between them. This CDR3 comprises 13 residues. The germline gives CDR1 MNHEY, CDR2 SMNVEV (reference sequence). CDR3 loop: CASSSNRLYGYTF. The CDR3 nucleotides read TGTGCCAGCAGTTCCAACAGGTTATATGGCTACACCTTC.

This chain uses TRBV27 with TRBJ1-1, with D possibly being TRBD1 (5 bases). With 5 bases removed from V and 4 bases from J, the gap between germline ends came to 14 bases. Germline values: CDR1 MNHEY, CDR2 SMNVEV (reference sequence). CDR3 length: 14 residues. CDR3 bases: TGTGCCAGCAGTACCTCAGGGTTCGTCACTGAAGCTTTCTTT. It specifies CASSTSGFVTEAFF.

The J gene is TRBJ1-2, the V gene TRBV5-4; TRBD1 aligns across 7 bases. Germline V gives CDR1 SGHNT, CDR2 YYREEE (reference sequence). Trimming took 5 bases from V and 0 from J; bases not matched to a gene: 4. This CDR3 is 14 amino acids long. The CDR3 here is CASRRQGANYGYTF. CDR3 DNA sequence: TGTGCCAGCAGACGACAGGGAGCTAACTATGGCTACACCTTC.

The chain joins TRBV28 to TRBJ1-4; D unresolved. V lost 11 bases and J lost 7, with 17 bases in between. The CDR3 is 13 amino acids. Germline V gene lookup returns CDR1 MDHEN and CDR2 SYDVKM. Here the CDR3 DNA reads TGTGCCGGCGGGAGTTCTCCCGCTGAAAAACTGTTTTTT. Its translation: CAGGSSPAEKLFF. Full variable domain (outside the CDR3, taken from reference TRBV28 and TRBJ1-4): DVKVTQSSRYLVKRTGEKVFLECVQDMDHENMFWYRQDPGLGLRLIYFSYDVKMKEKGDIPEGYSVSREKKERFSLILESASTNQTSMYLCAGGSSPAEKLFFGSGTQLSVL.

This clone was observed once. The chain's CDR3 is CSVGTGPLLGEQYF. DNA of the CDR3: TGCAGCGTGGGGACAGGGCCACTATTGGGGGAGCAGTACTTC. The chain combines TRBV29-1 with TRBJ2-7, with 9 bases fitting TRBD1. Germline trimming cut 6 bases from V and 7 bases from J; bases unmatched to any gene: 13. Germline CDR1 and CDR2: SQVTM and ANQGSEA. The CDR3 contains 14 residues.

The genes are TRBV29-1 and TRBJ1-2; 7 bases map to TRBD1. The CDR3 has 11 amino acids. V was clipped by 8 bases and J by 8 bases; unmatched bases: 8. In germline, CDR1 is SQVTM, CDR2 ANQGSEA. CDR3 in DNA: TGCAGCACCACAGGGGATCGAGGCTACACCTTC. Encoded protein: CSTTGDRGYTF.

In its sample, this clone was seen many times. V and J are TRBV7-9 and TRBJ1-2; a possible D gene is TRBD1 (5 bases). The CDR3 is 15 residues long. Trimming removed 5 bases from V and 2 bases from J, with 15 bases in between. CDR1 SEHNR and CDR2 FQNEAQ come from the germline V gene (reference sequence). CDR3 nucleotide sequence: TGTGCCAGCAGCCTTCCGAGGACATTAAACTATGGCTACACCTTC. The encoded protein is CASSLPRTLNYGYTF.

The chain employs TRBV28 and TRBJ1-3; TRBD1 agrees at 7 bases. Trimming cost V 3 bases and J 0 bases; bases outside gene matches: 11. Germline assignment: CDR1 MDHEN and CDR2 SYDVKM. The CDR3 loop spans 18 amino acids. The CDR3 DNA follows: TGTGCCAGCAGTTTGGCTGGGACAGTAATTTCCTCTGGAAACACCATATATTTT. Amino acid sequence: CASSLAGTVISSGNTIYF. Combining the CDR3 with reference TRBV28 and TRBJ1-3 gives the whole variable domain DVKVTQSSRYLVKRTGEKVFLECVQDMDHENMFWYRQDPGLGLRLIYFSYDVKMKEKGDIPEGYSVSREKKERFSLILESASTNQTSMYLCASSLAGTVISSGNTIYFGEGSWLTVV.

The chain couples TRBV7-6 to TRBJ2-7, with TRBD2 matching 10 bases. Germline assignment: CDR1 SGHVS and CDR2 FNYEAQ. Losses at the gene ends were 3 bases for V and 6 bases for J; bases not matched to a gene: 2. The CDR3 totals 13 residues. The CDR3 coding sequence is TGTGCCAGCAGCTTTAGACTAGCGGGCGAGCAGTACTTC. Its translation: CASSFRLAGEQYF.

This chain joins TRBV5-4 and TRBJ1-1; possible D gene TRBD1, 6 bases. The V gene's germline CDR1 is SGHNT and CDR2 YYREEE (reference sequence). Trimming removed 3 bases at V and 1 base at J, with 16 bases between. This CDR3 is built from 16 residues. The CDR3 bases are TGTGCCAGCAGCTGGGACATTGGACGGAGGAACACTGAAGCTTTCTTT. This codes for CASSWDIGRRNTEAFF.

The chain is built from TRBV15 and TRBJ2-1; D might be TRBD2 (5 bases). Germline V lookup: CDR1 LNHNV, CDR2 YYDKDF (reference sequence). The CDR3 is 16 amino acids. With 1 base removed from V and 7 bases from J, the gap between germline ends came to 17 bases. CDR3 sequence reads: CATSRAKPRGGNEQFF. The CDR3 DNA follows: TGTGCCACCAGCAGAGCCAAGCCCCGGGGTGGGAATGAGCAGTTCTTC.

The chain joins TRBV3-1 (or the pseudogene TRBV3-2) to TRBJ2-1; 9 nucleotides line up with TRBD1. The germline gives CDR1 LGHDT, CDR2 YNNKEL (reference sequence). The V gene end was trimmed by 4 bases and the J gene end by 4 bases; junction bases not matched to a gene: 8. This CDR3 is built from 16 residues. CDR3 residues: CASSLLGQGPYNEQFF. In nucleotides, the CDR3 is TGTGCCAGCAGCCTTCTTGGACAGGGGCCATACAATGAGCAGTTCTTC.

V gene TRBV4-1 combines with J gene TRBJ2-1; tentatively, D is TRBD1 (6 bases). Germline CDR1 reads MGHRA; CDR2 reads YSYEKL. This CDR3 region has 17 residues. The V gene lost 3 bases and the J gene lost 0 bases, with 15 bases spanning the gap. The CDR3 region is CASSQGPDRSSYNEQFF. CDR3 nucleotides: TGCGCCAGCAGCCAGGGGCCCGACAGGAGCTCCTACAATGAGCAGTTCTTC.

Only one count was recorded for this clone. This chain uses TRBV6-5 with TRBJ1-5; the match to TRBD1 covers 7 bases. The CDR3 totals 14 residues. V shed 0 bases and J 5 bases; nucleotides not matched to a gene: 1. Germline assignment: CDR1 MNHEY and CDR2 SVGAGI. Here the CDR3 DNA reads TGTGCCAGCAGTTACTCGGGGACAGATCAGCCCCAGCATTTT. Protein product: CASSYSGTDQPQHF.

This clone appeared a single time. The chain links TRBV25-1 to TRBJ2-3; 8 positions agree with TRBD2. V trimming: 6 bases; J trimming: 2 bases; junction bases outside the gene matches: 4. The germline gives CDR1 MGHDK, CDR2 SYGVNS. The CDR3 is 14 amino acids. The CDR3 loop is CASSLAGFTDTQYF. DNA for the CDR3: TGTGCCAGCAGCTTAGCGGGGTTCACAGATACGCAGTATTTT.

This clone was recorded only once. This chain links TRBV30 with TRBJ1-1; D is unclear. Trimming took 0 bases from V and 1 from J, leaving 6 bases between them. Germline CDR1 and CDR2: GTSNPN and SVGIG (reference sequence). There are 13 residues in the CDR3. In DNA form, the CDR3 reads TGTGCCTGGAGTGTGAACAGGAACACTGAAGCTTTCTTT. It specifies CAWSVNRNTEAFF. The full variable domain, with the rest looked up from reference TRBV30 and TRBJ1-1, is SQTIHQWPATLVQPVGSPLSLECTVEGTSNPNLYWYRQAAGRGLQLLFYSVGIGQISSEVPQNLSASRPQDRQFILSSKKLLLSDSGFYLCAWSVNRNTEAFFGQGTRLTVV.

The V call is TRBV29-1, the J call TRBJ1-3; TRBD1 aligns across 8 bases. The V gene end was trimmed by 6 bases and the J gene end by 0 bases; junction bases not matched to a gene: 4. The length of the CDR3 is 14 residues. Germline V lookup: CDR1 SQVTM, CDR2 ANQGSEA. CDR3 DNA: TGCAGCGTCGGACAGGGCGACTCTGGAAACACCATATATTTT. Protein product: CSVGQGDSGNTIYF.

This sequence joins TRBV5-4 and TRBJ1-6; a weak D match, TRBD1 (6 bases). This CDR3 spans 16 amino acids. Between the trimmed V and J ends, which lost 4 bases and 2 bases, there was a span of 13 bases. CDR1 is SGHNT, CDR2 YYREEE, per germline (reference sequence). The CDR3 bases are TGTGCCAGCAGCCCGGGGGGGGCTCCCTATAATTCACCCCTCCACTTT. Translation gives CASSPGGAPYNSPLHF.

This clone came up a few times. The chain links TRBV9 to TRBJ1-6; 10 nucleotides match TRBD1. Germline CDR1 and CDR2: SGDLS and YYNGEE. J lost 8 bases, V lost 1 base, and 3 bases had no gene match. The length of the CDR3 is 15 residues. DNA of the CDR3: TGTGCCAGCAGCGTAAGCGGGACAGGGGATTCACCCCTCCACTTT. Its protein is CASSVSGTGDSPLHF.

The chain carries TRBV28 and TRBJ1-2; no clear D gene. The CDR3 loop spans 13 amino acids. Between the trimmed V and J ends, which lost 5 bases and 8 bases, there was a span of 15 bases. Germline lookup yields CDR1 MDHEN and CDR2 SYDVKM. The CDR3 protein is CASSRPGKGGYTF. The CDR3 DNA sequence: TGTGCCAGCAGTAGGCCGGGAAAAGGCGGCTACACCTTC.

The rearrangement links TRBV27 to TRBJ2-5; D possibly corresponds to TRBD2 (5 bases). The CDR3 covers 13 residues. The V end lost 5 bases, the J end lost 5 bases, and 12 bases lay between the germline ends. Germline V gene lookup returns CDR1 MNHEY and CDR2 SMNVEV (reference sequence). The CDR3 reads CASSRRGRETQYF. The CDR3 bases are TGTGCCAGCAGTAGGAGAGGGCGGGAGACCCAGTACTTC.

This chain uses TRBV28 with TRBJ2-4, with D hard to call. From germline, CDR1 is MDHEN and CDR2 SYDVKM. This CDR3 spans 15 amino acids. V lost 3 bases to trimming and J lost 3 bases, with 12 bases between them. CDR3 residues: CASSLSPGGKNIQYF. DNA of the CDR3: TGTGCCAGCAGTTTGAGTCCGGGTGGCAAAAACATTCAGTACTTC.

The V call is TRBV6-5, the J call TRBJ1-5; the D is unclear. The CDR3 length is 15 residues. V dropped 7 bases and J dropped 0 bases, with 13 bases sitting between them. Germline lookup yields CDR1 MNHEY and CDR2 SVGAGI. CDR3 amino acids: CASKITWASNQPQHF. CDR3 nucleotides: TGTGCCAGCAAAATTACGTGGGCTAGCAATCAGCCCCAGCATTTT.

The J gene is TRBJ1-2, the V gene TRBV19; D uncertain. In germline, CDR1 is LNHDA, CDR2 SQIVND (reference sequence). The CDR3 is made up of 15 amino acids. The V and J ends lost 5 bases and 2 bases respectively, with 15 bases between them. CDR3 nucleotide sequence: TGTGCCAGTAGTCACCAGGTCGAAGGAAACTATGGCTACACCTTC. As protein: CASSHQVEGNYGYTF.

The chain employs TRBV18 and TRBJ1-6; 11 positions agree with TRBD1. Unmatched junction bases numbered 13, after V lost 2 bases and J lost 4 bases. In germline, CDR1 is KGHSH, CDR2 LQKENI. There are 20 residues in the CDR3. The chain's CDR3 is CASSPSPITGTGGYNSPLHF. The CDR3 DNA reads TGTGCCAGCTCACCATCTCCGATTACTGGGACAGGGGGATATAATTCACCCCTCCACTTT. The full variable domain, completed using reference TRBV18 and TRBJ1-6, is NAGVMQNPRHLVRRRGQEARLRCSPMKGHSHVYWYRQLPEEGLKFMVYLQKENIIDESGMPKERFSAEFPKEGPSILRIQQVVRGDSAAYFCASSPSPITGTGGYNSPLHFGNGTRLTVT.

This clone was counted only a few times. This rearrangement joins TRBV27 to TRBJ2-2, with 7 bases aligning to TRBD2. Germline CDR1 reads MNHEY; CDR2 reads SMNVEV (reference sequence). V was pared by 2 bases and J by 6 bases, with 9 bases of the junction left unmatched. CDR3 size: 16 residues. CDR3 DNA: TGTGCCAGCAGTTTACTTGGCGGGAGAGGGTCCGGGGAGCTGTTTTTT. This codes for CASSLLGGRGSGELFF.

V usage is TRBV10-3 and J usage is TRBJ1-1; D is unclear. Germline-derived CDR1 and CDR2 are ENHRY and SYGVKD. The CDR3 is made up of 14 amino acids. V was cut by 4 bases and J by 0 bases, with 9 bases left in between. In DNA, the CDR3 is TGTGCCATCAGTGGAACAGAACTGAACACTGAAGCTTTCTTT. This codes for CAISGTELNTEAFF.

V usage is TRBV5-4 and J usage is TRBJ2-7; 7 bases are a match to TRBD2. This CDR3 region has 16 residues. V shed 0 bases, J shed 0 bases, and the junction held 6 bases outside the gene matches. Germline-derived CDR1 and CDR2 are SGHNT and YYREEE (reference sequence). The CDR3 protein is CASSLAGGSVSYEQYF. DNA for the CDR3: TGTGCCAGCAGCTTGGCTGGCGGGAGCGTCTCCTACGAGCAGTACTTC.

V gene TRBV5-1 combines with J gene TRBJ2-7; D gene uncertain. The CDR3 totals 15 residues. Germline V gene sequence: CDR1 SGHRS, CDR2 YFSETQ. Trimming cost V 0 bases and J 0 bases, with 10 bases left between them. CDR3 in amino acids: CASSLVQASSYEQYF. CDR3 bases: TGCGCCAGCAGCTTGGTGCAGGCAAGCTCCTACGAGCAGTACTTC. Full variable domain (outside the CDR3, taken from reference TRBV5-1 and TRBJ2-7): KAGVTQTPRYLIKTRGQQVTLSCSPISGHRSVSWYQQTPGQGLQFLFEYFSETQRNKGNFPGRFSGRQFSNSRSEMNVSTLELGDSALYLCASSLVQASSYEQYFGPGTRLTVT.

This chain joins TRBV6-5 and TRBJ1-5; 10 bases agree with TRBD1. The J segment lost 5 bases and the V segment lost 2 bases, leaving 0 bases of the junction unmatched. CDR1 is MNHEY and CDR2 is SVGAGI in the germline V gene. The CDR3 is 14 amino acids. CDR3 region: CASSYGTGDQPQHF. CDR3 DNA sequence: TGTGCCAGCAGTTACGGGACAGGGGATCAGCCCCAGCATTTT.